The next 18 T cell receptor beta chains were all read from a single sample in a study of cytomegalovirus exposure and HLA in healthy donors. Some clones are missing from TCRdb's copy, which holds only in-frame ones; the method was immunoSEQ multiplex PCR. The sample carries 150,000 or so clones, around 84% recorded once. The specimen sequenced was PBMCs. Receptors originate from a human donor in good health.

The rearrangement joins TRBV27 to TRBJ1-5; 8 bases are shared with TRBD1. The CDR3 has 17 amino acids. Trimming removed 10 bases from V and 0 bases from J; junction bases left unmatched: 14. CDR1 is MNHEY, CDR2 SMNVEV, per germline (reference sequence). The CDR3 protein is CATDRDRQAFSNQPQHF. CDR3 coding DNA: TGTGCCACCGACCGGGACAGGCAAGCCTTTAGCAATCAGCCCCAGCATTTT.

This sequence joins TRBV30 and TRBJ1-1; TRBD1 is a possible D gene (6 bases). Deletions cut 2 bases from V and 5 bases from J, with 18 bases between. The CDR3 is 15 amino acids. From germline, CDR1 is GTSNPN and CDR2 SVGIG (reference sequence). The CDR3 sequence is CAWSRGARENTEAFF. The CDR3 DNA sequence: TGTGCCTGGAGTCGGGGGGCGAGGGAGAATACTGAAGCTTTCTTT.

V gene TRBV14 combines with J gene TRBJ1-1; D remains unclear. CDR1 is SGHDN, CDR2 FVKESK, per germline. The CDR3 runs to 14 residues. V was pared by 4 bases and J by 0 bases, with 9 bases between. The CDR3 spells CASSPHLMNTEAFF. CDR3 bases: TGTGCCAGCAGCCCACACCTCATGAACACTGAAGCTTTCTTT.

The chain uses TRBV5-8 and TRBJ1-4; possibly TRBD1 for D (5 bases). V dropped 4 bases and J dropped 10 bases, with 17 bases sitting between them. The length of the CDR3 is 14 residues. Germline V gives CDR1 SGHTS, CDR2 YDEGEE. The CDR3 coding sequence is TGTGCCAGCAGCCCTGGTCCTTCGGGGGGAAAACTGTTTTTT. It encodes CASSPGPSGGKLFF.

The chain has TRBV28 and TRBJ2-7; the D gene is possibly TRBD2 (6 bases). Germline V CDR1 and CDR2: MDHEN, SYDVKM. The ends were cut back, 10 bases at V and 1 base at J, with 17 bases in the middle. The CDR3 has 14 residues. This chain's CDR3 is CATFGGTPSYEQYF. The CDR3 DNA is TGTGCCACTTTTGGCGGGACCCCATCCTACGAGCAGTACTTC. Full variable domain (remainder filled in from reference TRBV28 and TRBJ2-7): DVKVTQSSRYLVKRTGEKVFLECVQDMDHENMFWYRQDPGLGLRLIYFSYDVKMKEKGDIPEGYSVSREKKERFSLILESASTNQTSMYLCATFGGTPSYEQYFGPGTRLTVT.

CDR3 in amino acids: CATTGTGELFF. CDR3 bases: TGTGCCACCACAGGGACCGGGGAGCTGTTTTTT. The chain joins TRBV6-6 to TRBJ2-2; D perhaps matches TRBD1 (6 bases). Germline V gene lookup returns CDR1 MNHNY and CDR2 SVGAGI (reference sequence). This CDR3 has 11 amino acids. V lost 10 bases and J 5 bases, leaving 8 bases between the germline ends.

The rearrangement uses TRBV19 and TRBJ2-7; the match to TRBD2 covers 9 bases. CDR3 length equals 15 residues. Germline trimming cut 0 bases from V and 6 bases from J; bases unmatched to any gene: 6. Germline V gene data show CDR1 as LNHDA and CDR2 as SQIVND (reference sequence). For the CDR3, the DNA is TGTGCCAGTAGTATAGATCCGGGACTAGCCACCGAGCAGTACTTC. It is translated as CASSIDPGLATEQYF.

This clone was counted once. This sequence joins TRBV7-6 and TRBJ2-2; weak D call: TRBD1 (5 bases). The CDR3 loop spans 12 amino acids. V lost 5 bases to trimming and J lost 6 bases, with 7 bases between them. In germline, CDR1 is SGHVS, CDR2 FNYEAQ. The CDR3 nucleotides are TGTGCCAGCAGCCAAGGGGCCGGGGAGCTGTTTTTT. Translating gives CASSQGAGELFF.

CDR3 sequence reads: CAISESFVRTHTEAFF. In DNA, the CDR3 is TGTGCCATCAGTGAGTCATTCGTTAGGACACACACTGAAGCTTTCTTT. The chain joins TRBV10-3 to TRBJ1-1, with D possibly TRBD1 on 5 matching bases. The CDR3 loop spans 16 amino acids. V lost 0 bases and J 3 bases, leaving 14 bases between the germline ends. Germline CDR1 and CDR2: ENHRY and SYGVKD.

Written as DNA, the CDR3 is TGTGCCAGCCGATCCCCGGGGATTCTGAGCACAGATACGCAGTATTTT. Encoded protein: CASRSPGILSTDTQYF. The chain has TRBV27 and TRBJ2-3; D may be TRBD2 (5 bases). The germline V gene encodes CDR1 MNHEY and CDR2 SMNVEV (reference sequence). V was pared by 8 bases and J by 0 bases, with 18 bases between. The CDR3 contains 16 residues.

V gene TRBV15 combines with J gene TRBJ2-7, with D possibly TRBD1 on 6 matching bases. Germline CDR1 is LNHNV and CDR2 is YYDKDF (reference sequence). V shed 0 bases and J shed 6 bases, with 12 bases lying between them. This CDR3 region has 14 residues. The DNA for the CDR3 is TGTGCCACCAGCAGAGATACAGGGAAAGGCGAGCAGTACTTC. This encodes CATSRDTGKGEQYF. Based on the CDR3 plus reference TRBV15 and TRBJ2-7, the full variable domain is DAMVIQNPRYQVTQFGKPVTLSCSQTLNHNVMYWYQQKSSQAPKLLFHYYDKDFNNEADTPDNFQSRRPNTSFCFLDIRSPGLGDTAMYLCATSRDTGKGEQYFGPGTRLTVT.

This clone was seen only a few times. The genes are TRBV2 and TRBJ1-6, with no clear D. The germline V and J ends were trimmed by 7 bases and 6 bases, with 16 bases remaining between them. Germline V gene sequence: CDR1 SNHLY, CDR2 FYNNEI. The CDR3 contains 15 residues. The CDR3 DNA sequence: TGTGCCAGCACCGTTGACCCGGCGGGTAATTCACCCCTCCACTTT. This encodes CASTVDPAGNSPLHF.

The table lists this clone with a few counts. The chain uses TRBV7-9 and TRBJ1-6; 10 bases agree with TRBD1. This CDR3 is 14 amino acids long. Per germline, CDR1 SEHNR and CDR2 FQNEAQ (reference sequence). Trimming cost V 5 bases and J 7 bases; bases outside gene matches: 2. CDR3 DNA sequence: TGTGCCAGCAGCGTGGGACAGGGGAATTCACCCCTCCACTTT. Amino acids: CASSVGQGNSPLHF.

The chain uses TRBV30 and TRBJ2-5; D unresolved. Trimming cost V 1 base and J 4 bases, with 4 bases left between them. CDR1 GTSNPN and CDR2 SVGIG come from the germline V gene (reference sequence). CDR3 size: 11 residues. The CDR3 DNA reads TGTGCCTGGAGTGCCGGAGAGACCCAGTACTTC. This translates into CAWSAGETQYF.

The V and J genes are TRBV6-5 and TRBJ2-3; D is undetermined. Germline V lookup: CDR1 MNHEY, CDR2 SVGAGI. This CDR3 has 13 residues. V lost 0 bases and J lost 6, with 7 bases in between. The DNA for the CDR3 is TGTGCCAGCAGTTACTCTGAGAGGGATACGCAGTATTTT. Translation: CASSYSERDTQYF.

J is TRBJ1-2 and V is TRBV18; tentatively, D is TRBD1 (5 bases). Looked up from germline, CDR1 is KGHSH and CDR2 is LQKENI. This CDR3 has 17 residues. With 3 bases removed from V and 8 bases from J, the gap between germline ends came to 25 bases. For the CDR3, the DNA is TGTGCCAGCTCACCCGACGCGCCCCGTGACGCGGGGGGGGGCTACACCTTC. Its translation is CASSPDAPRDAGGGYTF.

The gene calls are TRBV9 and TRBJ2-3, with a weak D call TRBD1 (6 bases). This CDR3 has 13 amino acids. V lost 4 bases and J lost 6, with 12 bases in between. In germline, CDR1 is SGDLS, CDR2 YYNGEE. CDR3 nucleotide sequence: TGTGCCAGCAGCAACAGGGAAGGGGATACGCAGTATTTT. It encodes CASSNREGDTQYF.

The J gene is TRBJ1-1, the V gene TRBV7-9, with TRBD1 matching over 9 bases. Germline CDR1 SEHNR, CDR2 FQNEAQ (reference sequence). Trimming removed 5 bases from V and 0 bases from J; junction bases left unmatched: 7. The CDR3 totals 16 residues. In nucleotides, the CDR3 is TGTGCCAGCAGCCCTGGCCGGGACAGGGTGAACACTGAAGCTTTCTTT. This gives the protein CASSPGRDRVNTEAFF.